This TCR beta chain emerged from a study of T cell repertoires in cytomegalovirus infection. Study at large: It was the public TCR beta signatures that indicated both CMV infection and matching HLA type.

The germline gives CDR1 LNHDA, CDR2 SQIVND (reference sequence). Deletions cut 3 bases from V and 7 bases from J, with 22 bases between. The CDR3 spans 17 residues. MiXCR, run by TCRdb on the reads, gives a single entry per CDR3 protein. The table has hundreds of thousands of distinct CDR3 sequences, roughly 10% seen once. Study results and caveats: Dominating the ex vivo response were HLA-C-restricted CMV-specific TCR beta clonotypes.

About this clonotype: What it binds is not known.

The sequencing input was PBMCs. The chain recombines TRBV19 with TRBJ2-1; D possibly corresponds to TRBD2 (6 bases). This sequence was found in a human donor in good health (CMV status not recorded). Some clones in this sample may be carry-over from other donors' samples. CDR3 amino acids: CASSILFFAGIANEQFF. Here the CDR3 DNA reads TGTGCCAGTAGTATCCTTTTTTTTGCGGGAATTGCGAATGAGCAGTTCTTC.